Following are 21 T cell receptor beta chains from one sample sequenced in a study of blood T cell repertoires in COVID-19. The table came from immunoSEQ multiplex PCR; TCRdb's copy has only in-frame clones and leaves some out. This sample has nearly 100,000 clones, with about 88% found just once. The source material was peripheral blood. The receptors derive from a woman aged 55-69 years with acute or convalescent COVID-19.

The rearrangement joins TRBV9 to TRBJ2-1; a weak D match, TRBD2 (6 bases). V was pared by 0 bases and J by 9 bases, with 16 bases between. The CDR3 totals 15 residues. Germline-derived CDR1 and CDR2 are SGDLS and YYNGEE. The CDR3 region has the DNA TGTGCCAGCAGCGTAGTTCCTAGCTTGGAGGGTGAGCAGTTCTTC. This encodes CASSVVPSLEGEQFF.

This sequence joins TRBV29-1 and TRBJ1-1; TRBD1 matches at 8 bases. V was pared by 8 bases and J by 6 bases, with 8 bases of the junction left unmatched. Germline lookup yields CDR1 SQVTM and CDR2 ANQGSEA. The CDR3 totals 12 residues. The CDR3 DNA is TGCAGCATCGGCAGGGGGCGTTCTGAAGCTTTCTTT. Translation: CSIGRGRSEAFF.

V is TRBV5-4 and J is TRBJ2-2; 11 bases agree with TRBD2. Trimming cost V 4 bases and J 4 bases; bases outside gene matches: 3. The length of the CDR3 is 15 residues. CDR1 and CDR2 (germline): SGHNT, YYREEE (reference sequence). The CDR3 nucleotides are TGTGCCAGCAGCCCCGGGACTAGCGGCACCGGGGAGCTGTTTTTT. Translating it yields CASSPGTSGTGELFF.

There are a few counts of this clone. The V call is TRBV10-3, the J call TRBJ1-6, with D possibly matching TRBD1 (6 bases). This CDR3 spans 16 amino acids. Germline values: CDR1 ENHRY, CDR2 SYGVKD. The V end lost 2 bases, the J end lost 4 bases, and 12 bases lay between the germline ends. CDR3 residues: CAISEGGSLYNSPLHF. CDR3 bases: TGTGCCATCAGTGAGGGGGGCTCACTTTATAATTCACCCCTCCACTTT.

The chain links TRBV7-9 to TRBJ2-7; 9 nucleotides line up with TRBD1. Germline CDR1 SEHNR, CDR2 FQNEAQ (reference sequence). With 5 bases clipped from V and 4 bases from J, the junction kept 3 bases outside the gene matches. The CDR3 extends over 13 amino acids. The CDR3, as DNA: TGTGCCAGCAGCCGGACAGGGGAGTACGAGCAGTACTTC. Translating it yields CASSRTGEYEQYF. Based on the CDR3 plus reference TRBV7-9 and TRBJ2-7, the full variable domain is DTGVSQNPRHKITKRGQNVTFRCDPISEHNRLYWYRQTLGQGPEFLTYFQNEAQLEKSRLLSDRFSAERPKGSFSTLEIQRTEQGDSAMYLCASSRTGEYEQYFGPGTRLTVT.

The genes are TRBV5-1 and TRBJ2-1; TRBD2 aligns across 8 bases. Germline V lookup: CDR1 SGHRS, CDR2 YFSETQ. With V trimmed by 0 bases and J by 7 bases, 9 bases remained unmatched. The CDR3 has 16 residues. This CDR3 is CASSLDVGLAGNEQFF. The CDR3, as DNA: TGCGCCAGCAGCTTGGACGTAGGACTAGCAGGTAATGAGCAGTTCTTC.

This clone turned up a few times. The V and J genes are TRBV30 and TRBJ2-3; D gene uncertain. Germline V CDR1 and CDR2: GTSNPN, SVGIG (reference sequence). V lost 2 bases to trimming and J lost 4 bases, with 4 bases between them. CDR3 length: 11 residues. The CDR3 loop is CAWSPADTQYF. The CDR3 DNA follows: TGTGCCTGGAGTCCAGCAGATACGCAGTATTTT.

V and J are TRBV6-5 and TRBJ1-2; TRBD1 agrees at 8 bases. Unmatched junction bases numbered 5, after V lost 6 bases and J lost 5 bases. The CDR3 loop spans 13 amino acids. Per the germline V gene, CDR1 is MNHEY and CDR2 is SVGAGI. The CDR3 sequence: CASRWGQEYGYTF. The CDR3 DNA sequence: TGTGCCAGCAGGTGGGGACAGGAATATGGCTACACCTTC.

The CDR3 bases are TGTGCCTGGAGTACCCCGGGGGGGAGAGGCTACACCTTC. This translates into CAWSTPGGRGYTF. The chain couples TRBV30 to TRBJ1-2, with a possible D match to TRBD1 (5 bases). Germline CDR1 is GTSNPN and CDR2 is SVGIG (reference sequence). This CDR3 comprises 13 residues. V lost 2 bases to trimming and J lost 8 bases, with 15 bases between them.

The genes are TRBV18 and TRBJ2-7; TRBD2 might be the D (5 bases). The CDR3 contains 14 residues. The V gene lost 0 bases and the J gene lost 4 bases, with 10 bases spanning the gap. Germline lookup yields CDR1 KGHSH and CDR2 LQKENI. The CDR3 DNA follows: TGTGCCAGCTCACCACCCGGGATGGGATACGAGCAGTACTTC. Its translation is CASSPPGMGYEQYF. Based on the CDR3 plus reference TRBV18 and TRBJ2-7, the full variable domain is NAGVMQNPRHLVRRRGQEARLRCSPMKGHSHVYWYRQLPEEGLKFMVYLQKENIIDESGMPKERFSAEFPKEGPSILRIQQVVRGDSAAYFCASSPPGMGYEQYFGPGTRLTVT.

V usage is TRBV4-2 and J usage is TRBJ1-4; D remains ambiguous. The V and J ends lost 5 bases and 0 bases respectively, with 13 bases between them. Germline V gene lookup returns CDR1 LGHNA and CDR2 YNFKEQ. The CDR3 length is 16 residues. The CDR3 spells CASSKSGGPTNEKLFF. The CDR3, as DNA: TGTGCCAGCAGCAAAAGTGGAGGGCCAACTAATGAAAAACTGTTTTTT.

This chain joins TRBV6-5 and TRBJ2-5; 8 positions match TRBD1. CDR3 length: 16 amino acids. CDR1 is MNHEY and CDR2 is SVGAGI in the germline V gene. Trimming cost V 2 bases and J 4 bases; bases outside gene matches: 9. The CDR3 region has the DNA TGTGCCAGCAGTTACAGACCCAGGGGGCTAGGAGAGACCCAGTACTTC. Protein: CASSYRPRGLGETQYF.

This clone was counted a single time. The chain combines TRBV19 with TRBJ2-2; D unclear. This CDR3 spans 11 amino acids. V lost 6 bases and J 5 bases, leaving 4 bases between the germline ends. Germline-derived CDR1 and CDR2 are LNHDA and SQIVND (reference sequence). Here the CDR3 reads CASRRTGELFF. Here the CDR3 DNA reads TGTGCCAGTAGACGGACCGGGGAGCTGTTTTTT.

The V gene is TRBV25-1, the J gene TRBJ2-7; possible D gene TRBD2, 6 bases. This CDR3 comprises 14 residues. The V end was cut by 6 bases, the J end by 0 bases, with 12 bases between. CDR1 is MGHDK and CDR2 is SYGVNS in the germline V gene. DNA for the CDR3: TGTGCCAGCAGGGGGGGATTGAGCTCCTACGAGCAGTACTTC. This gives the protein CASRGGLSSYEQYF.

The table lists this clone with a count of one. The chain has TRBV30 and TRBJ1-1; unclear D gene. Germline loops: CDR1 GTSNPN, CDR2 SVGIG (reference sequence). This CDR3 has 15 residues. Deletions cut 0 bases from V and 3 bases from J, with 14 bases between. CDR3 sequence reads: CAWSVFRRADTEAFF. The DNA for the CDR3 is TGTGCCTGGAGTGTTTTTAGGCGGGCTGACACTGAAGCTTTCTTT.

This clone has only one observation. This sequence joins TRBV7-3 and TRBJ1-5, with TRBD1 matching 7 bases. Germline trimming cut 4 bases from V and 4 bases from J; bases unmatched to any gene: 4. Germline CDR1 reads SGHTA; CDR2 reads FQGTGA. CDR3 length: 14 amino acids. The CDR3 bases are TGTGCCAGCAGCTACTCAGGGGGGAATCAGCCCCAGCATTTT. As protein: CASSYSGGNQPQHF.

The chain combines TRBV6-1 with TRBJ2-2; weak D call: TRBD2 (5 bases). There are 12 residues in the CDR3. Germline assignment: CDR1 MNHNS and CDR2 SASEGT. Trimming stripped 3 bases from V and 8 bases from J, with 7 bases between. The CDR3 spells CASSDGDGELFF. CDR3 DNA sequence: TGTGCCAGCAGTGACGGGGATGGGGAGCTGTTTTTT.

The chain couples TRBV4-1 to TRBJ2-4, with 14 bases that match TRBD2. The length of the CDR3 is 16 residues. Trimming removed 4 bases from V and 6 bases from J; junction bases left unmatched: 5. Germline V gene sequence: CDR1 MGHRA, CDR2 YSYEKL. This CDR3 reads CASSLRLAGGGNIQYF. CDR3 bases: TGCGCCAGCAGCCTCAGACTAGCGGGGGGGGGAAACATTCAGTACTTC.

This clone turned up a few times. This rearrangement joins TRBV3-1 (or the pseudogene TRBV3-2) to TRBJ2-1, with 12 bases fitting TRBD2. V shed 2 bases and J 8 bases; nucleotides not matched to a gene: 7. CDR3 length: 16 residues. The germline V gene encodes CDR1 LGHDT and CDR2 YNNKEL (reference sequence). As DNA, the CDR3 is TGTGCCAGCAGCCAAAGACTAGCGGGGGCCTTCGATGAGCAGTTCTTC. Protein product: CASSQRLAGAFDEQFF.

V is TRBV6-1 and J is TRBJ2-7, with 15 nucleotides matching TRBD2. In germline, CDR1 is MNHNS, CDR2 SASEGT. The CDR3 runs to 17 residues. V was pared by 0 bases and J by 4 bases, with 4 bases of the junction left unmatched. CDR3 protein: CASSEAAGTSGGYEQYF. CDR3 nucleotide sequence: TGTGCCAGCAGTGAAGCCGCGGGGACTAGCGGGGGGTACGAGCAGTACTTC.

The chain couples TRBV12-3 or TRBV12-4 to TRBJ1-1; unclear D gene. Trimming took off 3 bases at V and 0 bases at J, with 5 bases between the two ends. This CDR3 is 13 amino acids long. The CDR3 loop reads CASSFRMNTEAFF. The CDR3 nucleotides read TGTGCCAGCAGTTTCAGGATGAACACTGAAGCTTTCTTT.